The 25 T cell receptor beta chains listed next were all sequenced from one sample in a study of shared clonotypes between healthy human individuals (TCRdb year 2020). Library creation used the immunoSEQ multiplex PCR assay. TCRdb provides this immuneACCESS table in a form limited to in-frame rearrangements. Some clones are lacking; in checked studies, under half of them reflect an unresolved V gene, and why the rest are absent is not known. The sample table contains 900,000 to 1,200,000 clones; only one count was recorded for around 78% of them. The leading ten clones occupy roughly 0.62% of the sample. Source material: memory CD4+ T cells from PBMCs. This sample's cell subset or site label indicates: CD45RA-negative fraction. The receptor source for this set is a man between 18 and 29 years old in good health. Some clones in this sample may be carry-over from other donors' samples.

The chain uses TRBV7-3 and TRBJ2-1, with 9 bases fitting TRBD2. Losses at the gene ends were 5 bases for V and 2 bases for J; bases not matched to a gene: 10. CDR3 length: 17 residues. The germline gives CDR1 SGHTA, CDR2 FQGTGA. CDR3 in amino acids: CASSPDVASGTYNEQFF. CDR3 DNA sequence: TGTGCCAGCAGCCCGGATGTCGCTAGCGGGACCTACAATGAGCAGTTCTTC.

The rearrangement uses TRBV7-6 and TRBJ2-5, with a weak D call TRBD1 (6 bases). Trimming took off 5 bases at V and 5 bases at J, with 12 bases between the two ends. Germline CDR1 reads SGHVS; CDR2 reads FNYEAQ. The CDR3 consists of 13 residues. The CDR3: CASSPGQFETQYF. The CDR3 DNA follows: TGTGCCAGCAGCCCCGGACAGTTCGAGACCCAGTACTTC.

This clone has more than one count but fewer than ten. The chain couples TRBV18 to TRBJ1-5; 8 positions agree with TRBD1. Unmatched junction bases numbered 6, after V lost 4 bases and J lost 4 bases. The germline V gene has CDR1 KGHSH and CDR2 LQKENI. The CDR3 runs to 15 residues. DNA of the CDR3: TGTGCCAGCTCACAACAGGGGGGTGGGAATCAGCCCCAGCATTTT. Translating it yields CASSQQGGGNQPQHF.

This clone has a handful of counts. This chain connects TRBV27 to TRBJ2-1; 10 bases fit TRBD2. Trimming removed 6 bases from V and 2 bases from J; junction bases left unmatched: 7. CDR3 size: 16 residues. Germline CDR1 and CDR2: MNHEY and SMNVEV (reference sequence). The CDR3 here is CASSKISGRTYNEQFF. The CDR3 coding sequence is TGTGCCAGCAGCAAAATTAGCGGGAGGACCTACAATGAGCAGTTCTTC.

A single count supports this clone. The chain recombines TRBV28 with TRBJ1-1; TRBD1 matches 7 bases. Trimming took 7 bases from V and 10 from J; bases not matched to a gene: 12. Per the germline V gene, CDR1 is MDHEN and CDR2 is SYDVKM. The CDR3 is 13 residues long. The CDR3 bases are TGTGCCAGCACCTCTGCAGGGGGTAGGGCAGCTTTCTTT. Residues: CASTSAGGRAAFF.

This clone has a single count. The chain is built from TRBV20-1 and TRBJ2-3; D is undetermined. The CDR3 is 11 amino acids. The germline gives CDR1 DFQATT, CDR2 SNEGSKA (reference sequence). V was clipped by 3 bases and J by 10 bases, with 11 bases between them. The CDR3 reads CSASPFIPQYF. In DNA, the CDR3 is TGCAGTGCTAGTCCCTTTATTCCGCAGTATTTT.

The CDR3 spells CASSSGTGNYNEQFF. The DNA for the CDR3 is TGTGCCAGCAGCTCCGGGACAGGGAACTACAATGAGCAGTTCTTC. The J gene is TRBJ2-1, the V gene TRBV7-9; 9 bases are a match to TRBD1. The V segment lost 4 bases and the J segment 3 bases; nucleotides outside the gene matches: 4. The CDR3 runs to 15 residues. Per the germline V gene, CDR1 is SEHNR and CDR2 is FQNEAQ (reference sequence).

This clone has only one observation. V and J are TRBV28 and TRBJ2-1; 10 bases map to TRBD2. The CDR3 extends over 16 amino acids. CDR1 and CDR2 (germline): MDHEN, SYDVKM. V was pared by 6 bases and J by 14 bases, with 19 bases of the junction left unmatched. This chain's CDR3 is CASRVPGLARRECKFF. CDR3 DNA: TGTGCCAGCAGGGTCCCGGGACTAGCGCGTCGGGAGTGTAAGTTCTTC.

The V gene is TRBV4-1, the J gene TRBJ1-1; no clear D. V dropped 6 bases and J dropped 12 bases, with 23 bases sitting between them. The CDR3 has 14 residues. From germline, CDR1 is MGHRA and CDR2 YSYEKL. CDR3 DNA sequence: TGCGCCAGCAGGGAAGACCGAGCGCGACCAAAAACTTTCTTT. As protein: CASREDRARPKTFF.

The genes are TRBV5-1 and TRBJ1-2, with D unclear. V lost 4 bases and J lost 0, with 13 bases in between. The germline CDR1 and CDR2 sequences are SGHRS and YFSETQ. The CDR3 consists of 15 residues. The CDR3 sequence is CASSLGSISNYGYTF. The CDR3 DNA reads TGCGCCAGCAGCCTGGGGTCAATTTCTAACTATGGCTACACCTTC.

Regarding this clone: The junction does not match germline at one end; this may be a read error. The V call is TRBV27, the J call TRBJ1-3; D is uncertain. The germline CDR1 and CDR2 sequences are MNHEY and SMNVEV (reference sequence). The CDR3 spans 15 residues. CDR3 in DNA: TGTGCCAGCAGCCCAGAACTTCGCTCTCGAAACACCATATATTTT. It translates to CASSPELRSRNTIYF.

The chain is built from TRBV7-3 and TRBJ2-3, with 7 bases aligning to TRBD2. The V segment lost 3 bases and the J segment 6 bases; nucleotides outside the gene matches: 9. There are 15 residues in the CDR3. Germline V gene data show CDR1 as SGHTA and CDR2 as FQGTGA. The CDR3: CASSLTSSLGDTQYF. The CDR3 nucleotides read TGTGCCAGCAGCTTGACTAGCTCGCTAGGGGATACGCAGTATTTT.

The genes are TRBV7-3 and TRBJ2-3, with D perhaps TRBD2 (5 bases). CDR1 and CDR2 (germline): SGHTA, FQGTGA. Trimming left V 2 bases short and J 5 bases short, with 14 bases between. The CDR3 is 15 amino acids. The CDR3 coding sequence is TGTGCCAGCAGCTTAGGGTCCCCCGGGGAAGATACGCAGTATTTT. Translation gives CASSLGSPGEDTQYF.

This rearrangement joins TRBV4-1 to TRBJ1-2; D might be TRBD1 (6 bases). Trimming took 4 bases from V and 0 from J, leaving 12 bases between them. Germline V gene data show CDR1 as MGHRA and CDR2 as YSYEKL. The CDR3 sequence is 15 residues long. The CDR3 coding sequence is TGCGCCAGCAGCCCTTACAGGGAAGCTAACTATGGCTACACCTTC. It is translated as CASSPYREANYGYTF.

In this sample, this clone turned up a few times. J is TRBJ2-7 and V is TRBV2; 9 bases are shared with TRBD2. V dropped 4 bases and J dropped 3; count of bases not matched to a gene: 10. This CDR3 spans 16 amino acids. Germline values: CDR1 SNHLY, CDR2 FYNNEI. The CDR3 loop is CASSGGSGLAIYEQYF. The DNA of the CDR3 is TGTGCCAGCAGTGGGGGTAGTGGACTAGCGATCTACGAGCAGTACTTC.

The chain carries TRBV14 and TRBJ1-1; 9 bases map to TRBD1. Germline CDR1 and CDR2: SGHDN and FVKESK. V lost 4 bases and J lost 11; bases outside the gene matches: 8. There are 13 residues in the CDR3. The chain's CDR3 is CASSPNRGRKAFF. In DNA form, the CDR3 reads TGTGCCAGCAGCCCAAACAGGGGGCGGAAGGCTTTCTTT.

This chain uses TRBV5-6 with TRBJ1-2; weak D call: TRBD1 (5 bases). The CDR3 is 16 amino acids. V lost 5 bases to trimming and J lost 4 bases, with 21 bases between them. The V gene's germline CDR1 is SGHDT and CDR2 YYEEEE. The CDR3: CASRNLQAPRIYGYTF. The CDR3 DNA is TGTGCCAGCAGAAATTTACAGGCCCCCCGGATCTATGGCTACACCTTC.

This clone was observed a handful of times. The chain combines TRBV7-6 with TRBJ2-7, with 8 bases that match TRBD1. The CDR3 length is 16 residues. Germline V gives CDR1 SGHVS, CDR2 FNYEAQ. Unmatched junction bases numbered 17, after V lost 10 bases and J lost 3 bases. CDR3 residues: CATTPPLGTGNYEQYF. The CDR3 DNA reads TGTGCCACAACACCGCCCCTAGGGACAGGCAACTACGAGCAGTACTTC.

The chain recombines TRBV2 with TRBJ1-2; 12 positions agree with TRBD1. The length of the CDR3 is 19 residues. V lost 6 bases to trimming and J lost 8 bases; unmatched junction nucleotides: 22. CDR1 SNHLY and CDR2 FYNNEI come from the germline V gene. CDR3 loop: CASRPTNRDRGRSGSGYTF. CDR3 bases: TGTGCCAGCAGACCAACTAATCGGGACAGGGGGCGAAGTGGGAGCGGCTACACCTTC.

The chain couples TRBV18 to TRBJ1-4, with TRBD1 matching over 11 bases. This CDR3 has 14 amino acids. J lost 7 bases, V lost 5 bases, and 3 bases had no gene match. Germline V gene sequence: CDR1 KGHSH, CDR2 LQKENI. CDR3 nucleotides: TGTGCCAGCTCAAATGGACAGGGGGCTGAAAAACTGTTTTTT. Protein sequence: CASSNGQGAEKLFF.

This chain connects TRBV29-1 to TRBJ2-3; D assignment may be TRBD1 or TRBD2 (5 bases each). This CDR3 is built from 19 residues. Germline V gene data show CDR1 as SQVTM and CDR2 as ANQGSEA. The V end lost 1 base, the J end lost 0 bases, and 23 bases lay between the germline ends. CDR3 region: CSVEGVSGTGRTSTDTQYF. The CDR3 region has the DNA TGCAGCGTTGAAGGGGTGTCCGGGACCGGCCGCACTAGCACAGATACGCAGTATTTT.

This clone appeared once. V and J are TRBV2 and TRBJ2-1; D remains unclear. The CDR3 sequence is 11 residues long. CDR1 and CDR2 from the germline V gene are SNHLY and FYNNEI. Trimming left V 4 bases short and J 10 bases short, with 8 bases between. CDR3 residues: CASSVYGEQFF. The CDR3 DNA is TGTGCCAGCAGTGTCTATGGCGAGCAGTTCTTC. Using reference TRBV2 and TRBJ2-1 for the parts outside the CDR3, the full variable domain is EPEVTQTPSHQVTQMGQEVILRCVPISNHLYFYWYRQILGQKVEFLVSFYNNEISEKSEIFDDQFSVERPDGSNFTLKIRSTKLEDSAMYFCASSVYGEQFFGPGTRLTVL.

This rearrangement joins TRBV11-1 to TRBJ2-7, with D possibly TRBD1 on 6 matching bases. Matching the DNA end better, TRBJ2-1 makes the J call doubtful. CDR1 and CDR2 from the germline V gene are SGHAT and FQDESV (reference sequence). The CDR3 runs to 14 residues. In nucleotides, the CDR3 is TGTGCCAGCAGCTCTAGCACAGGGTACAATGAGCAGTTCTTC. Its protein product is CASSSSTGYNEQFF.

The CDR3 loop reads CASSLFSVDTEAFF. The CDR3 coding sequence is TGCGCCAGCAGCTTGTTTTCAGTAGACACTGAAGCTTTCTTT. The chain employs TRBV5-1 and TRBJ1-1; no clear D. The CDR3 extends over 14 amino acids. Trimming pared 1 base from V and 3 bases from J, leaving 10 bases between. Germline values: CDR1 SGHRS, CDR2 YFSETQ.

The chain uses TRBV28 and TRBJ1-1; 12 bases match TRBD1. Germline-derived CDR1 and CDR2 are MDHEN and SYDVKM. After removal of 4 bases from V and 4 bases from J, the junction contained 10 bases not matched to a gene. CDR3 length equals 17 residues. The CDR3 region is CASSSTGTGGEGTEAFF. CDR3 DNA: TGTGCCAGCAGTTCCACCGGGACAGGGGGCGAGGGCACTGAAGCTTTCTTT.